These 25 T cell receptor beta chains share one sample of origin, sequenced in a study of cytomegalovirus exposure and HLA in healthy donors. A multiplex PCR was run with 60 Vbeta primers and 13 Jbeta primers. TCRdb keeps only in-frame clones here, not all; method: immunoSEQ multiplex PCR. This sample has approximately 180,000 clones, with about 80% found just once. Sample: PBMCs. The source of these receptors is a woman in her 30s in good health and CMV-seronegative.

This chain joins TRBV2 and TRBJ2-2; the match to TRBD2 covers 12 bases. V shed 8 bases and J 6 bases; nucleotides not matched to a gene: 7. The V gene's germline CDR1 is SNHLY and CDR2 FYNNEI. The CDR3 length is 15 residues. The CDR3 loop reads CASGRLAGVAGELFF. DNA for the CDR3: TGTGCCAGCGGCCGACTAGCGGGAGTGGCCGGGGAGCTGTTTTTT. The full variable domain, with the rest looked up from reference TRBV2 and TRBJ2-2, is EPEVTQTPSHQVTQMGQEVILRCVPISNHLYFYWYRQILGQKVEFLVSFYNNEISEKSEIFDDQFSVERPDGSNFTLKIRSTKLEDSAMYFCASGRLAGVAGELFFGEGSRLTVL.

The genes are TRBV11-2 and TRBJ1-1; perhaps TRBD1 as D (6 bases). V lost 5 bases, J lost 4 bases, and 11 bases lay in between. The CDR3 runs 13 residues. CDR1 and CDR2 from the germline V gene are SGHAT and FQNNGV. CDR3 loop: CASSVQGFTEAFF. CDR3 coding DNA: TGTGCCAGCAGCGTACAGGGTTTCACTGAAGCTTTCTTT.

CDR3 coding DNA: TGTGCCAGCAGCGTAGTCGCAGGTAGCACCGGGGAGCTGTTTTTT. As protein: CASSVVAGSTGELFF. The chain uses TRBV9 and TRBJ2-2; D call uncertain. The germline gives CDR1 SGDLS, CDR2 YYNGEE. V was trimmed by 0 bases and J by 4 bases, leaving 10 bases between them. The CDR3 is 15 amino acids.

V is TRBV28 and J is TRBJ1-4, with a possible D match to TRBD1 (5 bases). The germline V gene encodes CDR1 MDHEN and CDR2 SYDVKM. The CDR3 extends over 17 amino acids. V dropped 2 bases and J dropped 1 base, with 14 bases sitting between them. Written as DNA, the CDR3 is TGTGCCAGCAGTTTAAGTTGGGGGGGAGGAACTAATGAAAAACTGTTTTTT. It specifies CASSLSWGGGTNEKLFF.

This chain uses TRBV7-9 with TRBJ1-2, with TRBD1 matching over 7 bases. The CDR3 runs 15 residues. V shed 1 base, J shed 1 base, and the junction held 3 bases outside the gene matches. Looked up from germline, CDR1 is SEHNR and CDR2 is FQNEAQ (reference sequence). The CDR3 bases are TGTGCCAGCAGCTTAGGGGACAGTGTTAACTATGGCTACACCTTC. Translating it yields CASSLGDSVNYGYTF.

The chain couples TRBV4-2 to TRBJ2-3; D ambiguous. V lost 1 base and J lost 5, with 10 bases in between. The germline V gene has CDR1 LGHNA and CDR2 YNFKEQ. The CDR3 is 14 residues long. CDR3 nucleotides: TGTGCCAGCAGCCAAGGCGAGGCTAGAGATACGCAGTATTTT. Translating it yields CASSQGEARDTQYF.

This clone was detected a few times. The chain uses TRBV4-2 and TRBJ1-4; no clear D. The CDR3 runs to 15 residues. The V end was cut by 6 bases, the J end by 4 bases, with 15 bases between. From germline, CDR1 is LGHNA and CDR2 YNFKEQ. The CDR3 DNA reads TGTGCCAGCAGTCCAATAGCGTCGGTTAATGAAAAACTGTTTTTT. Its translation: CASSPIASVNEKLFF.

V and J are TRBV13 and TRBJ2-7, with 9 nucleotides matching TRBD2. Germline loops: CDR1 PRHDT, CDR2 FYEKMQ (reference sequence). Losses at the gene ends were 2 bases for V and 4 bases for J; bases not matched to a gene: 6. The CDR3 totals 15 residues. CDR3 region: CASSLLGAGGYEQYF. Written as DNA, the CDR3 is TGTGCCAGCAGCTTACTTGGAGCGGGAGGTTACGAGCAGTACTTC. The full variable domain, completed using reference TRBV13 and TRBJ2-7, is AAGVIQSPRHLIKEKRETATLKCYPIPRHDTVYWYQQGPGQDPQFLISFYEKMQSDKGSIPDRFSAQQFSDYHSELNMSSLELGDSALYFCASSLLGAGGYEQYFGPGTRLTVT.

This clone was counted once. The CDR3: CASSYLGGNNSPLHF. As DNA, the CDR3 is TGTGCCAGCAGTTACTTGGGGGGGAATAATTCACCCCTCCACTTT. The chain couples TRBV6-6 to TRBJ1-6; D is perhaps TRBD1 (5 bases). V gave up 1 base and J gave up 5 bases, with 9 bases separating them. The V gene's germline CDR1 is MNHNY and CDR2 SVGAGI (reference sequence). The CDR3 is 15 residues long.

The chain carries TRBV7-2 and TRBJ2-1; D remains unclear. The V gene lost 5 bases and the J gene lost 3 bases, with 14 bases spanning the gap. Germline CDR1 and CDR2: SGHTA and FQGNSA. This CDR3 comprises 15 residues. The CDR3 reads CASSPDSGFYNEQFF. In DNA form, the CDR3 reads TGTGCCAGCAGCCCCGACTCGGGTTTCTACAATGAGCAGTTCTTC.

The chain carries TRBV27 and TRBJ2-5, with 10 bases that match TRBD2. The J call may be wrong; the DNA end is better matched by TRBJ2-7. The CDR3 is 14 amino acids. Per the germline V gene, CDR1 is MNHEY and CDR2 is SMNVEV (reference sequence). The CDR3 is CASSPASGSDEQYF. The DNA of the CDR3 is TGTGCCAGCAGTCCCGCTAGCGGGAGCGACGAGCAGTACTTC.

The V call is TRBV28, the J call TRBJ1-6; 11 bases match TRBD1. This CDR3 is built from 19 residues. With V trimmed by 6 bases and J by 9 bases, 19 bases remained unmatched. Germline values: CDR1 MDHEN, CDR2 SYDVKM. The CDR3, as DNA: TGTGCCAGCAGCCTCAACCCCTCTGGACAGGGGGCAATGGGTTCACCCCTCCACTTT. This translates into CASSLNPSGQGAMGSPLHF.

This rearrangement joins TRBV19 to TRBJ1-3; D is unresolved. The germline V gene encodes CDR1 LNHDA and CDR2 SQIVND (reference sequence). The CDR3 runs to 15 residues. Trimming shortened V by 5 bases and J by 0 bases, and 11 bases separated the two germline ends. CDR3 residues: CASSPAGLSGNTIYF. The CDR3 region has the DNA TGTGCCAGTAGTCCAGCGGGCCTCTCTGGAAACACCATATATTTT. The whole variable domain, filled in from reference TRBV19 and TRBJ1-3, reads DGGITQSPKYLFRKEGQNVTLSCEQNLNHDAMYWYRQDPGQGLRLIYYSQIVNDFQKGDIAEGYSVSREKKESFPLTVTSAQKNPTAFYLCASSPAGLSGNTIYFGEGSWLTVV.

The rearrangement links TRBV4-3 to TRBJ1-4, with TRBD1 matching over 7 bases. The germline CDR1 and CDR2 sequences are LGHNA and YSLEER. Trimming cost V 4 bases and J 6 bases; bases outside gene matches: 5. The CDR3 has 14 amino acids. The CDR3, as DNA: TGCGCCAGCAGCCGAGAGGGGGCGGATGAAAAACTGTTTTTT. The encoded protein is CASSREGADEKLFF.

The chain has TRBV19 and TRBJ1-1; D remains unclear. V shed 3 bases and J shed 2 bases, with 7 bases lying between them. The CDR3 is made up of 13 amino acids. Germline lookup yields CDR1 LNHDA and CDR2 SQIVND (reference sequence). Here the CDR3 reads CASSMTLNTEAFF. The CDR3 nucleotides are TGTGCCAGTAGTATGACACTTAACACTGAAGCTTTCTTT. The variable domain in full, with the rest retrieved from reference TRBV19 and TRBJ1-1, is DGGITQSPKYLFRKEGQNVTLSCEQNLNHDAMYWYRQDPGQGLRLIYYSQIVNDFQKGDIAEGYSVSREKKESFPLTVTSAQKNPTAFYLCASSMTLNTEAFFGQGTRLTVV.

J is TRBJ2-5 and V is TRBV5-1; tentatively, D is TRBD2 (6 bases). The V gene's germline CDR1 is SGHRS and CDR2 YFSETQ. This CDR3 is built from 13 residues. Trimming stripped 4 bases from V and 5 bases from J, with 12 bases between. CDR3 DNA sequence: TGCGCCAGCAGCGAGGGGACTCAGGAGACCCAGTACTTC. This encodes CASSEGTQETQYF.

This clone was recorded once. The CDR3 here is CASSLWGGGYQPQHF. The CDR3 nucleotides are TGTGCCAGCAGTTTATGGGGGGGAGGTTATCAGCCCCAGCATTTT. The chain has TRBV28 and TRBJ1-5; D may be TRBD1 (5 bases). Trimming removed 0 bases at V and 5 bases at J, with 11 bases between. The CDR3 extends over 15 amino acids. Germline CDR1 reads MDHEN; CDR2 reads SYDVKM.

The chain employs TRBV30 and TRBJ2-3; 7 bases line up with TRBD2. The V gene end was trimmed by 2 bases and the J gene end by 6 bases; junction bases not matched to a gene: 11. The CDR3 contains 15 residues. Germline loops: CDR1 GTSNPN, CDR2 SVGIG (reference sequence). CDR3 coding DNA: TGTGCCTGGAGTCGAGGGACTAACCTAGCGGATACGCAGTATTTT. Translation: CAWSRGTNLADTQYF.

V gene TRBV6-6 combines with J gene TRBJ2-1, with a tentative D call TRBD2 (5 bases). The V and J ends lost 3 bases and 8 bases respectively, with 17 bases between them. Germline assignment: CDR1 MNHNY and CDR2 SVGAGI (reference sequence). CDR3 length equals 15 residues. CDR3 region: CASSYWAGRRDEQFF. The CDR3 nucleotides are TGTGCCAGCAGTTATTGGGCGGGTAGACGGGATGAGCAGTTCTTC.

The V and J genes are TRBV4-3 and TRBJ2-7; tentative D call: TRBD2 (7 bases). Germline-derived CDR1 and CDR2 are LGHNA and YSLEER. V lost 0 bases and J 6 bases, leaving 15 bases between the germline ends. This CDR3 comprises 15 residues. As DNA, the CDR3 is TGCGCCAGCAGCCAAGATACCAGGGGACTACGCGAGCAGTACTTC. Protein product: CASSQDTRGLREQYF.

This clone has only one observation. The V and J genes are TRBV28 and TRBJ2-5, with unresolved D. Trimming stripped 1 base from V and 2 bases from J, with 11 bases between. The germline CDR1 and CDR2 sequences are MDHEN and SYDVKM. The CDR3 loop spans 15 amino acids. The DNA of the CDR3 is TGTGCCAGCAGTTTATTAGGAGAGACGCAAGAGACCCAGTACTTC. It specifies CASSLLGETQETQYF.

The CDR3 spells CASSQTGERGTQYF. The CDR3 nucleotides read TGCGCCAGCAGTCAGACAGGGGAGCGGGGGACCCAGTACTTC. This rearrangement joins TRBV5-1 to TRBJ2-5, with D possibly matching TRBD1 (8 bases). Trimming took 5 bases from V and 7 from J, leaving 18 bases between them. CDR3 length: 14 amino acids. The germline V gene has CDR1 SGHRS and CDR2 YFSETQ.

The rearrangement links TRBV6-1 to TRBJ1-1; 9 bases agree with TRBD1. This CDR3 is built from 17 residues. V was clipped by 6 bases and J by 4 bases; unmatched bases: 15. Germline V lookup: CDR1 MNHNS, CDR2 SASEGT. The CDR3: CASSEKHTTGGRTEAFF. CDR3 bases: TGTGCCAGCAGCGAAAAACATACGACAGGGGGGCGCACTGAAGCTTTCTTT.

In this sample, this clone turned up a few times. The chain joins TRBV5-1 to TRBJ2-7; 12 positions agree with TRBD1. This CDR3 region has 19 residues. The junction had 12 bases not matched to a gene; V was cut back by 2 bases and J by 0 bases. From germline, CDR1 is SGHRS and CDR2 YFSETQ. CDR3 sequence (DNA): TGCGCCAGCAGCTTTATCGGGACAGGGGGCTACACTAGCTCCTACGAGCAGTACTTC. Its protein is CASSFIGTGGYTSSYEQYF.

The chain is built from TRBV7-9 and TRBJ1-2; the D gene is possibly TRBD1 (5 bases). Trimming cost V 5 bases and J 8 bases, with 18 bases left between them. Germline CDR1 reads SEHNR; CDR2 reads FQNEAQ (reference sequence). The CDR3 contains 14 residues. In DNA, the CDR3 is TGTGCCAGCAGCCTGATGGTGGGGGGGTACGGCTACACCTTC. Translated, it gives CASSLMVGGYGYTF.